The text below deals with one T cell receptor (beta chain). The sample is drawn from a study of blood T cell repertoires in COVID-19. On the study more broadly: The United States, Italy and Spain supplied acute and convalescent COVID-19 samples. The analysed material was cDNA or gDNA that came from T cells, B-cell-depleted T cells, or PBMCs.

Looked up from germline, CDR1 is MNHEY and CDR2 is SVGEGT. The CDR3 extends over 16 amino acids. The V gene end was trimmed by 2 bases and the J gene end by 0 bases; junction bases not matched to a gene: 3. Original methodology: Nucleated cell number was recorded as an estimate derived from reference gene primer amplification. Produced via immunoSEQ multiplex PCR; TCRdb's table is partial and in-frame only. V and J calls and clone size are copied from that table; D and trimming were computed from the DNA. The sample lists 300,000 to 450,000 clones, approximately 87% occurring once. In terms of age and location, participants ranged from about 18 to 95 years and lived in under 30 US areas.

The material sequenced was PBMCs or T cells enriched from blood (not recorded which). The J gene is TRBJ2-3, the V gene TRBV6-2 or TRBV6-3; the match to TRBD1 covers 9 bases. The receptor comes from a young man who had recovered from COVID-19. The CDR3 nucleotides read TGTGCCAGCAGTTACGGGACAGGGACGAGCACAGATACGCAGTATTTT. Translation: CASSYGTGTSTDTQYF.